Described below is a single TCR beta chain sequence and its context. MiXCR, applied by TCRdb to the RT-PCR reads, yields one record per CDR3 protein. The repertoire has approximately 720,000 distinct CDR3 sequences, 14% of them found once; the top ten carry roughly 3.6%. This CDR3 is 14 amino acids long. Germline lookup yields CDR1 SGHTA and CDR2 FQGNSA. Deletions cut 5 bases from V and 11 bases from J, with 16 bases between. This receptor was identified in a female donor in good health, serving as a healthy control. Material: memory CD4+ T cells from blood. The V and J genes are TRBV7-2 and TRBJ1-6; no firm D call. The CDR3 reads CASSRVLPVAPLHF. In DNA, the CDR3 is TGTGCCAGCAGCCGTGTGCTCCCCGTAGCACCCCTCCACTTT.